This is a list of T cell receptor beta chains from one sample in a study of T cells after yellow fever vaccination. TCRdb re-called the 5' RACE reads through MiXCR, storing one row per CDR3 protein. This sample has 620,000 or so distinct CDR3 sequences, with roughly a sixth found just once. Sequenced here: PBMCs, sampled about 5 days after the first yellow fever vaccination. The receptor source for this set is a man aged 18 to 35 who received the YFV17D yellow fever vaccine. The CDR3 runs from the conserved cysteine through the conserved F or W. The order of the fields is clone size, V gene, D gene, J gene, CDR3 protein, CDR3 DNA. The D gene is left open where the match is weak. Clone sizes are given selectively: once, few, many, or a class where the clone is expanded.

clone size: NA; V gene: TRBV30; D gene: NA; J gene: TRBJ1-5; CDR3 protein: CAWSERIRQPQHF; CDR3 DNA: TGTGCCTGGAGTGAGCGTATAAGGCAGCCCCAGCATTTT
clone size: few; V gene: TRBV5-1; D gene: NA; J gene: TRBJ2-7; CDR3 protein: CASSPGWGGGTHEQYF; CDR3 DNA: TGCGCCAGCAGCCCGGGGTGGGGCGGAGGGACCCACGAGCAGTACTTC
clone size: few; V gene: TRBV7-8; D gene: TRBD2; J gene: TRBJ2-1; CDR3 protein: CASSWRGTEQFF; CDR3 DNA: TGTGCCAGCAGCTGGCGGGGGACTGAGCAGTTCTTC
clone size: NA; V gene: TRBV12-3/TRBV12-4; D gene: NA; J gene: TRBJ1-1; CDR3 protein: CASLGAGLDTEAFF; CDR3 DNA: TGTGCCAGTTTGGGGGCAGGGTTAGACACTGAAGCTTTCTTT
clone size: few; V gene: TRBV23-1; D gene: TRBD1; J gene: TRBJ1-2; CDR3 protein: CASSQCAGGSPYGYTF; CDR3 DNA: TGCGCCAGCAGTCAATGCGCAGGGGGTTCTCCCTATGGCTACACCTTC
clone size: NA; V gene: TRBV13; D gene: NA; J gene: TRBJ2-6; CDR3 protein: CASSFLISSGANVLTF; CDR3 DNA: TGTGCCAGCAGCTTTTTAATCAGCTCTGGGGCCAACGTCCTGACTTTC
clone size: many; V gene: TRBV12-3/TRBV12-4; D gene: TRBD1; J gene: TRBJ1-5; CDR3 protein: CASRRQGTNQPQHF; CDR3 DNA: TGTGCCAGCAGAAGACAGGGAACCAATCAGCCCCAGCATTTT
clone size: few; V gene: TRBV20-1; D gene: NA; J gene: TRBJ2-2; CDR3 protein: CSARDEKGFNTGELFF; CDR3 DNA: TGCAGTGCTAGAGATGAAAAGGGTTTCAACACCGGGGAGCTGTTTTTT
clone size: NA; V gene: TRBV18; D gene: NA; J gene: TRBJ2-3; CDR3 protein: CASSRAGDYTDTQYF; CDR3 DNA: TGTGCCAGCTCACGTGCAGGAGACTACACAGATACGCAGTATTTT
clone size: NA; V gene: TRBV7-9; D gene: NA; J gene: TRBJ2-3; CDR3 protein: CASSLVTGPTDTQYF; CDR3 DNA: TGTGCCAGCAGCTTAGTCACAGGACCCACAGATACGCAGTATTTT
clone size: few; V gene: TRBV10-1; D gene: TRBD2; J gene: TRBJ2-1; CDR3 protein: CASSPLGLAGGPNEQFF; CDR3 DNA: TGCGCCAGCAGCCCCCTTGGACTAGCGGGGGGGCCGAATGAGCAGTTCTTC